A single T cell receptor (beta chain) is shown here with its context. The antigen remains undetermined. These data come from a study of T cell responses to AZD1222 COVID-19 vaccine. Findings and limits, study-wide: White British ancestry dominated among donors, who included more females, and clonal diversity was possibly underestimated. Repertoires were collected only later (after the peak T cell response had occurred). Among those given AZD1222, only 6 or 7 were seropositive at baseline.

The method was immunoSEQ multiplex PCR; TCRdb's version includes in-frame clones alone and lacks a portion of them. Of 95,000 to 150,000 clones listed, around 89% are singletons. Germline CDR1 reads KGHSH; CDR2 reads LQKENI. This CDR3 comprises 15 residues. Trimming at V came to 6 bases and at J to 0 bases, leaving 5 bases not matched to a gene. V is TRBV18 and J is TRBJ2-1; 7 bases are a match to TRBD1. The origin of this receptor is an adult in good health. The source material was peripheral blood, sampled on day 0 of AZD1222 vaccination. The CDR3 sequence is CASSQQGSSYNEQFF. CDR3 nucleotide sequence: TGTGCCAGCTCCCAACAGGGGAGCTCCTACAATGAGCAGTTCTTC.